These 4 T cell receptor beta chains share one sample of origin, sequenced in a study of OX40 agonist ivuxolimab in advanced cancers. TCRdb's table, derived via immunoSEQ multiplex PCR, lists solely in-frame clones and lacks some. The sample contains around 74,000 clones, 65% to 90% of which appear only once. The sample here was CD4+ or CD8+ T cells sorted from blood, taken in a trial of the OX40 agonist ivuxolimab. Receptors were obtained from an adult with an advanced solid tumor such as melanoma, head and neck, liver or kidney cancer.

This chain joins TRBV7-2 and TRBJ2-5; 7 nucleotides line up with TRBD1. The CDR3 consists of 17 residues. CDR1 and CDR2 (germline): SGHTA, FQGNSA. V shed 4 bases and J 3 bases; nucleotides not matched to a gene: 14. The CDR3 here is CASSWPGYRGQEETQYF. As DNA, the CDR3 is TGTGCCAGCAGCTGGCCGGGTTATAGGGGGCAGGAAGAGACCCAGTACTTC. Supplemented by reference TRBV7-2 and TRBJ2-5, the full variable domain reads GAGVSQSPSNKVTEKGKDVELRCDPISGHTALYWYRQSLGQGLEFLIYFQGNSAPDKSGLPSDRFSAERTGGSVSTLTIQRTQQEDSAVYLCASSWPGYRGQEETQYFGPGTRLLVL.

The CDR3 bases are TGCGCCAGCAGCTTGGATCCAGGGGAATATCCCGGGGAGCTGTTTTTT. It encodes CASSLDPGEYPGELFF. The chain couples TRBV5-1 to TRBJ2-2; D may be TRBD1 (6 bases). Germline CDR1 and CDR2: SGHRS and YFSETQ. This CDR3 has 16 amino acids. Deletions cut 0 bases from V and 6 bases from J, with 15 bases between.

A single count supports this clone. The V and J genes are TRBV7-2 and TRBJ2-1, with D uncertain. The V gene's germline CDR1 is SGHTA and CDR2 FQGNSA. The CDR3 totals 14 residues. V was cut by 2 bases and J by 6 bases, with 11 bases left in between. The CDR3 DNA reads as TGTGCCAGCAGCTTATCCACCCCGCCCAATGAGCAGTTCTTC. It is translated as CASSLSTPPNEQFF.

The chain is built from TRBV6-5 and TRBJ1-3, with D possibly TRBD1 on 5 matching bases. The V and J ends lost 4 bases and 4 bases respectively, with 11 bases between them. The CDR3 is made up of 14 amino acids. From germline, CDR1 is MNHEY and CDR2 SVGAGI. In nucleotides, the CDR3 is TGTGCCAGCAGTTCCGGACAACTCGGAAACACCATATATTTT. Its protein is CASSSGQLGNTIYF.